This TCR beta chain was profiled in a study of siplizumab effects on memory and regulatory T cells. Assaying covered roughly 92,000 TCR templates per sample. Data came from immunoSEQ multiplex PCR; TCRdb stores just in-frame clones and leaves some out. The repertoire holds approximately 100,000 clones, with just over 90% as singletons. CDR1 SEHNR and CDR2 FQNEAQ come from the germline V gene (reference sequence). The CDR3 extends over 16 amino acids. Trimming removed 2 bases at V and 2 bases at J, with 12 bases between. Findings of the study overall: Under siplizumab, alloreactive sequences traced to unstimulated CD4+ memory cells were significantly reduced.

Worth noting for this clone: What it recognizes is unknown.

The sequence derives from a human donor in good health. What was sequenced was Tregs sorted from blood. The J gene is TRBJ2-2, the V gene TRBV7-9, with D maybe TRBD2 (5 bases). The CDR3 region is CASSLYYSVNTGELFF. DNA of the CDR3: TGTGCCAGCAGCTTATATTATAGCGTTAACACCGGGGAGCTGTTTTTT.